Detailed here is one T cell receptor (beta chain). Its antigen is as yet unknown. Uncontrolled infection, other autoimmune disease, pregnancy or lactation barred patients from enrollment. The CDR3 covers 16 residues. Trimming stripped 0 bases from V and 4 bases from J, with 13 bases between. Per germline, CDR1 MGHRA and CDR2 YSYEKL. TCR beta CDR3 regions were amplified from RNA. Initially, a first-round RT-PCR of the TCR CDR3 employed the HTBI primer set. TCRdb independently ran MiXCR on the multiplex PCR reads; one entry per CDR3 protein. Here the sample spans about 380,000 distinct CDR3 sequences, around 18% being singletons. This sample stems from a study of T cells in Graves' hyperthyroidism and ophthalmopathy. The study, taken as a whole, reports: The model predicted ophthalmopathy a median about 6.6 months before onset. The majority of expanded thyroid clonotypes above 0.001 also appeared in blood.

The receptor comes from a man younger than 35 with Graves' ophthalmopathy. V gene TRBV4-1 combines with J gene TRBJ1-5; D perhaps matches TRBD1 (5 bases). The sequenced sample consisted of blood. The CDR3 DNA sequence: TGCGCCAGCAGCCAAGATGAGCTGGAGGGGAATCAGCCCCAGCATTTT. This translates into CASSQDELEGNQPQHF.